The rows below give T cell receptor beta chains drawn from one sample of a study of metastatic and nonmetastatic thyroid tumors. TCRdb re-called clones from the PCR reads using MiXCR. The repertoire includes around 16,000 clones, roughly 23% of them detected once, and about 10% sits in the top ten. The sample comprised adjacent normal tissue. The receptors stem from a female donor with papillary thyroid cancer or a benign thyroid nodule (not recorded which). Some clones in this sample may be carry-over from other donors' samples. CDR3s include the opening cysteine and the closing phenylalanine or tryptophan. A D gene is named only where the DNA matches it firmly. Clone size is shown for a subset of rows, as once, few, many or a class of expanded clone.

V gene	J gene	clone size	D gene	CDR3 protein
TRBV11-2	TRBJ1-2	-	-	CASSLNAGDGNYGYTF
TRBV5-1	TRBJ2-2	-	TRBD1	CASSFRDRERELFF
TRBV5-1	TRBJ1-4	-	TRBD1	CASSLAGTGNEKLFF
TRBV30	TRBJ2-2	-	-	CAWRADSGPGELFF
TRBV9	TRBJ1-2	-	-	CASSPRERVAGYTF
TRBV12-3/TRBV12-4	TRBJ1-2	many	-	CASSLQGKGGGYTF
TRBV20-1	TRBJ2-4	-	-	CSARLDRIGAKNIQYF
TRBV20-1	TRBJ2-3	many	TRBD2	CASSGSISDTQYF
TRBV27	TRBJ1-1	many	-	CASRGTGGGMNTEAFF
TRBV11-1	TRBJ2-3	few	TRBD1	CASSLTGVPTDTQYF
TRBV12-3/TRBV12-4	TRBJ2-5	-	TRBD2	CASSPLAAETQYF
TRBV28	TRBJ2-1	-	TRBD1	CASSPGTGSYNEQFF
TRBV5-1	TRBJ2-7	-	-	CASSPGRGSGKGGYEQYF
TRBV5-5	TRBJ2-7	once	-	CASTIGGQGASEQYF
TRBV6-5	TRBJ2-3	-	-	CASSFGMGDQSLSDTQYF
TRBV5-1	TRBJ2-7	-	-	CASSSSYEQYF
TRBV6-6	TRBJ1-4	-	-	CASSYKIPSQVGNEKLFF
TRBV13	TRBJ2-7	few	-	CASSFTDGEGRSF
TRBV5-4	TRBJ1-2	few	-	CASSLDSNYGYTF
TRBV6-4	TRBJ1-2	many	TRBD1	CASSDLPNRDRFSGSYGYTF
TRBV7-3	TRBJ2-1	-	-	CASSLTGGRQYEQFF
TRBV27	TRBJ2-1	-	TRBD2	CASGGAGGLRDEQFF
TRBV13	TRBJ1-1	-	TRBD1	CASSLTGSDTEAFF
TRBV12-3/TRBV12-4	TRBJ1-1	few	-	CASSYARVTFF
TRBV28	TRBJ1-3	-	-	CASSLGEGGGNTIYF
TRBV6-9	TRBJ2-1	few	-	CASSYGRSSVYNEQFF
TRBV30	TRBJ1-2	-	-	CAWSVLRLGPANYGYTF
TRBV5-6	TRBJ1-2	-	-	CASSLVSRYTF
TRBV6-5	TRBJ2-1	many	TRBD2	CASSRLAGDLSYNEQFF
TRBV19	TRBJ2-2	once	TRBD1	CASSIDLGQGAGYTWELFF
TRBV25-1	TRBJ1-1	-	-	CASGSPRVLGGRAFF
TRBV6-1	TRBJ1-5	few	TRBD1	CASSEVEGADQPQHF
TRBV28	TRBJ2-5	few	-	CASSSDRDFQETQYF
TRBV12-3/TRBV12-4	TRBJ1-1	-	TRBD1	CASRPTGGTEAFF
TRBV2	TRBJ1-2	-	TRBD1	CASSEDRGLGYTF
TRBV27	TRBJ2-1	few	TRBD1	CASSLPTGGAGYNEQFF
TRBV6-5	TRBJ2-7	few	-	CASSYSGDEQYF
TRBV6-1	TRBJ1-2	many	TRBD1	CASRPTQGARGGYTF
TRBV6-1	TRBJ2-7	-	-	CASSAGLGYEQYF
TRBV6-6	TRBJ1-1	-	-	CASSYGPRGTEAFF
TRBV20-1	TRBJ2-7	-	-	CSAMDPLTDEQYF
TRBV5-1	TRBJ2-1	once	TRBD2	CASRAGGPYNEQFF
TRBV10-2	TRBJ2-7	-	TRBD2	CAIGREAHYEQYF